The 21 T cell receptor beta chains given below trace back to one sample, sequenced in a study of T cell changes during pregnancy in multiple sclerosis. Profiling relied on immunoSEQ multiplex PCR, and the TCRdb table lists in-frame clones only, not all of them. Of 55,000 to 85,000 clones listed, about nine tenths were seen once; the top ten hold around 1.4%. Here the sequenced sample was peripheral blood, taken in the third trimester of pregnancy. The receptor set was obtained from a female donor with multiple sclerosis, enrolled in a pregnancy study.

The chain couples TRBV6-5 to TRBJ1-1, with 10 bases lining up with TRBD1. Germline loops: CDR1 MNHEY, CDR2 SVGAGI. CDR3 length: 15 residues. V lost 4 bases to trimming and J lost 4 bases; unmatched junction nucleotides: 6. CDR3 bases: TGTGCCAGCAGTTTGGACAGGGGGTTAGGCACTGAAGCTTTCTTT. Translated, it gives CASSLDRGLGTEAFF.

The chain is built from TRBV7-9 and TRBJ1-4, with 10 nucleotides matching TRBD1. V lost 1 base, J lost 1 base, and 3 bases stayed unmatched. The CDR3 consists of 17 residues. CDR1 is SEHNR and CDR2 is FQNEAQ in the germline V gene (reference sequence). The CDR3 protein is CASSLGWTGGTNEKLFF. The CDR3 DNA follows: TGTGCCAGCAGCTTAGGCTGGACAGGGGGAACTAATGAAAAACTGTTTTTT.

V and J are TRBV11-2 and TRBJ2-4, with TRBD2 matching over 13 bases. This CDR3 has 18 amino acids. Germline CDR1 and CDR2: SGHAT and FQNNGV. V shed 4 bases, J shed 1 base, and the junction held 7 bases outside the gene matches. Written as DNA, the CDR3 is TGTGCCAGCAGCTCAACTAGCGGGAGGGCGTCGGCCAAAAACATTCAGTACTTC. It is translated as CASSSTSGRASAKNIQYF.

CDR3 region: CASSYSQGPGRSLHF. In DNA form, the CDR3 reads TGTGCCAGCAGTTACTCACAAGGGCCTGGGAGATCCCTCCACTTT. The chain couples TRBV6-5 to TRBJ1-6; no definite D call. Germline values: CDR1 MNHEY, CDR2 SVGAGI. The CDR3 runs to 15 residues. Trimming pared 0 bases from V and 14 bases from J, leaving 17 bases between.

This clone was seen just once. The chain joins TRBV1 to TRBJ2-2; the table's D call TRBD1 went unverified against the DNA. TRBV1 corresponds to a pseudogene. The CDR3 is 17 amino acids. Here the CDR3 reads CTSSRIRQGCCSGELFF. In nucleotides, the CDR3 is TGCACCAGCAGCCGCATCCGACAGGGATGCTGTTCCGGGGAGCTGTTTTTT.

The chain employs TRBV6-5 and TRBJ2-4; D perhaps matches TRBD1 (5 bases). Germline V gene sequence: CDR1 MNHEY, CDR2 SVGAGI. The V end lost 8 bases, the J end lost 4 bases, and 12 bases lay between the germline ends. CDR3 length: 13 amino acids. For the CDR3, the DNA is TGTGCCAGCTCGCAGGGCCGGAAAAACATTCAGTACTTC. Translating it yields CASSQGRKNIQYF.

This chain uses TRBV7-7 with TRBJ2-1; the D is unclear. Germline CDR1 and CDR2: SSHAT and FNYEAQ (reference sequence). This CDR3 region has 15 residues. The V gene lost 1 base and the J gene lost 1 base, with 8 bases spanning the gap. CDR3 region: CASSLEPRSYNEQFF. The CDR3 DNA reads TGTGCCAGCAGCTTAGAGCCTAGGTCCTACAATGAGCAGTTCTTC.

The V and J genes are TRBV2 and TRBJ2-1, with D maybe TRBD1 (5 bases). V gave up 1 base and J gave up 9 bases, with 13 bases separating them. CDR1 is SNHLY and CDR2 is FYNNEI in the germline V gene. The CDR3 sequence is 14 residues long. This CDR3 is CASSEGRANIEQFF. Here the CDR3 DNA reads TGTGCCAGCAGTGAAGGCAGGGCCAATATTGAGCAGTTCTTC.

This CDR3 reads CASSLVMSQGVSGNTIYF. The CDR3 bases are TGTGCCAGCAGCTTAGTGATGAGTCAGGGGGTCTCTGGAAACACCATATATTTT. The gene calls are TRBV7-6 and TRBJ1-3; 7 bases are a match to TRBD1. Germline CDR1 reads SGHVS; CDR2 reads FNYEAQ. After removal of 1 base from V and 0 bases from J, the junction contained 9 bases not matched to a gene. This CDR3 spans 18 amino acids.

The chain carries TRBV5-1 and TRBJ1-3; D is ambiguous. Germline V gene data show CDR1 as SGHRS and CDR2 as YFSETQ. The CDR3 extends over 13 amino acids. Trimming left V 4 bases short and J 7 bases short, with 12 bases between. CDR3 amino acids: CASSEDSWNTIYF. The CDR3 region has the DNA TGCGCCAGCAGCGAAGACTCCTGGAACACCATATATTTT.

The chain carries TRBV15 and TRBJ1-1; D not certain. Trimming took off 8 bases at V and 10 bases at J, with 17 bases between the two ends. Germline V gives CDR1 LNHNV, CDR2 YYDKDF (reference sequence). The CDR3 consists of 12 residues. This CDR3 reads CATGETGVIAFF. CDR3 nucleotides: TGTGCCACCGGCGAGACGGGTGTTATAGCTTTCTTT.

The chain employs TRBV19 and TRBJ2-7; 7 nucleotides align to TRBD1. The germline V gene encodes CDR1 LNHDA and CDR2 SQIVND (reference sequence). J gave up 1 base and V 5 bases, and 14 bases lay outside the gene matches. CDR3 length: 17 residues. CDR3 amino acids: CASSPRYPRGSSYEQYF. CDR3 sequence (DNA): TGTGCCAGTAGTCCCCGTTATCCCAGGGGGTCGTCCTACGAGCAGTACTTC.

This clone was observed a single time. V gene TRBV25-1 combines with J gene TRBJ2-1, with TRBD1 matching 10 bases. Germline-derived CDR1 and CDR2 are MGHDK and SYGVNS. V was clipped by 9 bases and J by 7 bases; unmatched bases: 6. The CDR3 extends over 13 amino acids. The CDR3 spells CASGQGETNEQFF. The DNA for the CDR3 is TGTGCCAGTGGACAGGGGGAAACAAATGAGCAGTTCTTC.

The CDR3 reads CASSHSGGFVDNEKLFF. The CDR3 DNA reads TGTGCCAGCAGCCATTCGGGGGGATTTGTTGATAATGAAAAACTGTTTTTT. The chain employs TRBV27 and TRBJ1-4, with D maybe TRBD1 (5 bases). Trimming removed 6 bases at V and 4 bases at J, with 21 bases between. Germline assignment: CDR1 MNHEY and CDR2 SMNVEV (reference sequence). CDR3 length equals 17 residues.

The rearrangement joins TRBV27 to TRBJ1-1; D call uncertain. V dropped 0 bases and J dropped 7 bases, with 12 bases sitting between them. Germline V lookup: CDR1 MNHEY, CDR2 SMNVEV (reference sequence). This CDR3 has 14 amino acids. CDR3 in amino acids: CASSLSTVIGEAFF. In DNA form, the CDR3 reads TGTGCCAGCAGTTTATCCACAGTCATTGGTGAAGCTTTCTTT.

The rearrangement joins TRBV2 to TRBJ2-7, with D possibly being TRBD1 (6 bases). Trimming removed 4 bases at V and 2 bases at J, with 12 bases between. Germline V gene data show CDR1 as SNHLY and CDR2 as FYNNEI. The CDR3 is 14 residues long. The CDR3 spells CASSVQGVPYEQYF. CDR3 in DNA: TGTGCCAGCAGTGTACAGGGAGTTCCCTACGAGCAGTACTTC.

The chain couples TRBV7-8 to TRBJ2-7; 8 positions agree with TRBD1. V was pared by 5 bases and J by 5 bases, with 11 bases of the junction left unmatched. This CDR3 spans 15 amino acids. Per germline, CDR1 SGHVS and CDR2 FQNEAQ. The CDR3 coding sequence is TGTGCCAGCAGCACTTACCTAGGACAGGGTAACGAGCAGTACTTC. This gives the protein CASSTYLGQGNEQYF.

CDR3 DNA sequence: TGTGCCTGGAGCTGGATCAAAGCGGGGGAGCAGTTCTTC. Translation: CAWSWIKAGEQFF. The chain uses TRBV30 and TRBJ2-1, with 7 bases lining up with TRBD2. The CDR3 totals 13 residues. V shed 3 bases and J 10 bases; nucleotides not matched to a gene: 9. Germline CDR1 GTSNPN, CDR2 SVGIG (reference sequence).

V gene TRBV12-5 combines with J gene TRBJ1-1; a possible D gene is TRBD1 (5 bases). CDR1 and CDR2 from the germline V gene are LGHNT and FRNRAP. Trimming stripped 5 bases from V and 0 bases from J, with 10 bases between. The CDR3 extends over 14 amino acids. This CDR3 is CASGIGTLNTEAFF. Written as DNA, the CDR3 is TGTGCTAGTGGTATCGGGACTCTGAACACTGAAGCTTTCTTT.

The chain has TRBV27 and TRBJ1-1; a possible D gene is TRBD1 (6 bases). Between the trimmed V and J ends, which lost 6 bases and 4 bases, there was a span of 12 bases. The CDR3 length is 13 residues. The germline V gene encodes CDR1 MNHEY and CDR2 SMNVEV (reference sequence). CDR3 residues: CASRGATPTEAFF. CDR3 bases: TGTGCCAGCAGGGGGGCTACCCCCACTGAAGCTTTCTTT.

CDR3 region: CASSIDGWRERNEQFF. The CDR3 coding sequence is TGTGCCAGTAGTATAGACGGGTGGCGGGAGAGAAATGAGCAGTTCTTC. This sequence joins TRBV19 and TRBJ2-1; TRBD2 agrees at 7 bases. Trimming at V came to 0 bases and at J to 7 bases, leaving 9 bases not matched to a gene. CDR1 LNHDA and CDR2 SQIVND come from the germline V gene (reference sequence). The CDR3 is 16 residues long.